These T cell receptor beta chains were read from a single sample in a study of shared clonotypes between healthy human individuals. Profiling relied on immunoSEQ multiplex PCR, and the TCRdb table lists in-frame clones only, not all of them. This table has hundreds of thousands of clones, nearly 95% appearing once. Sequenced sample: naive CD8+ T cells sorted from blood. The receptors stem from a man younger than 45 in good health. Both conserved end residues are part of each CDR3. D genes are given only for firm matches. Expanded clones get a size class; other rows say once, few or many, or leave the size out.

clone_size | j_call | v_call | d_call | cdr3_aa | cdr3_nt
. | TRBJ2-1 | TRBV5-6 | . | CASSPEDSYNEQFF | TGTGCCAGCAGCCCAGAGGACAGTTACAATGAGCAGTTCTTC
. | TRBJ2-7 | TRBV25-1 | TRBD2 | CASRTSGSYEQYF | TGTGCCAGCAGGACTAGCGGATCCTACGAGCAGTACTTC
. | TRBJ2-7 | TRBV28 | . | CASSLTLGSLDEQYF | TGTGCCAGCAGTTTAACGCTCGGGAGTCTGGACGAGCAGTACTTC
. | TRBJ2-7 | TRBV7-9 | . | CASTQGGNSYEQYF | TGTGCCAGCACCCAGGGGGGAAACTCCTACGAGCAGTACTTC
. | TRBJ2-5 | TRBV15 | TRBD1 | CATEDRAYQETQYF | TGTGCCACCGAGGACAGGGCCTACCAAGAGACCCAGTACTTC
few | TRBJ2-7 | TRBV19 | . | CASSINPPYEQYF | TGTGCCAGTAGTATCAACCCGCCCTACGAGCAGTACTTC
. | TRBJ1-1 | TRBV28 | . | CASSSIGLMNTEAFF | TGTGCCAGCAGTTCGATCGGACTAATGAACACTGAAGCTTTCTTT
. | TRBJ2-7 | TRBV5-1 | TRBD1 | CASSSGGYEQYF | TGCGCCAGCAGCTCAGGGGGCTACGAGCAGTACTTC
. | TRBJ2-1 | TRBV18 | . | CASSPPSRGHNEQFF | TGTGCCAGCTCACCACCGTCGAGAGGGCACAATGAGCAGTTCTTC
. | TRBJ2-7 | TRBV7-9 | . | CASSLGSGNFYEQYF | TGTGCCAGCAGCTTAGGATCAGGGAATTTCTACGAGCAGTACTTC
. | TRBJ2-3 | TRBV5-1 | TRBD2 | CASHMGLAGPTLTDTQYF | TGCGCCAGCCATATGGGACTAGCGGGACCCACACTCACAGATACGCAGTATTTT
once | TRBJ2-7 | TRBV11-1 | . | CASSLQQGGYYEQYF | TGTGCCAGCAGCTTACAACAGGGTGGGTACTACGAGCAGTACTTC
. | TRBJ2-7 | TRBV27 | . | CASSSWDEQYF | TGTGCCAGCAGTTCGTGGGACGAGCAGTACTTC
. | TRBJ2-6 | TRBV29-1 | . | CSVGANVLTF | TGCAGCGTTGGGGCCAACGTCCTGACTTTC
. | TRBJ2-5 | TRBV5-4 | . | CASSQDSEETQYF | TGTGCCAGCAGCCAGGACAGTGAGGAGACCCAGTACTTC
. | TRBJ2-7 | TRBV7-8 | TRBD2 | CASSLTSGLISYEQYF | TGTGCCAGCAGCCTTACTAGCGGGCTAATCTCCTACGAGCAGTACTTC
. | TRBJ2-1 | TRBV7-9 | . | CASSQGPGRNEQFF | TGTGCCAGCAGCCAAGGGCCAGGGCGGAATGAGCAGTTCTTC
. | TRBJ1-1 | TRBV21-1 | . | CASSKVIIEAFF | TGTGCCAGCAGCAAAGTCATAATTGAAGCTTTCTTT
. | TRBJ2-3 | TRBV5-1 | . | CASERENTDTQYF | TGCGCCAGCGAACGGGAGAACACAGATACGCAGTATTTT
. | TRBJ2-5 | TRBV9 | . | CASSGGFEIQETQYF | TGTGCCAGCAGCGGGGGGTTTGAGATCCAAGAGACCCAGTACTTC
. | TRBJ2-3 | TRBV9 | TRBD2 | CASSVGSGSPTDTQYF | TGTGCCAGCAGCGTAGGAAGCGGGAGTCCCACAGATACGCAGTATTTT
once | TRBJ2-1 | TRBV2 | TRBD2 | CASTPRPSGILNEQFF | TGTGCCAGCACCCCGAGGCCTAGCGGGATTTTAAATGAGCAGTTCTTC
. | TRBJ1-2 | TRBV28 | TRBD1 | CASSPRTGALYGYTF | TGTGCCAGCAGTCCCCGGACAGGAGCCCTCTATGGCTACACCTTC
. | TRBJ2-7 | TRBV7-2 | TRBD1 | CASGSGTGYEQYF | TGTGCCAGCGGATCGGGGACAGGGTACGAGCAGTACTTC
. | TRBJ2-1 | TRBV27 | TRBD2 | CASSYLASGSSGEQFF | TGTGCCAGCAGTTACCTAGCTAGCGGGAGTAGTGGTGAGCAGTTCTTC
. | TRBJ2-3 | TRBV19 | TRBD1 | CASSPGRGPTDTQYF | TGTGCCAGTAGTCCGGGCAGGGGGCCGACAGATACGCAGTATTTT
once | TRBJ2-7 | TRBV11-2 | . | CASSLAYEQYF | TGTGCCAGCAGCCTGGCCTACGAGCAGTACTTC
. | TRBJ2-7 | TRBV18 | . | CASSPPEDYEQYF | TGTGCCAGCTCACCACCGGAAGACTACGAGCAGTACTTC
once | TRBJ2-7 | TRBV7-9 | TRBD2 | CASSLLIAGVYEQYF | TGTGCCAGCAGCTTGTTGATAGCGGGGGTTTACGAGCAGTACTTC
. | TRBJ2-7 | TRBV30 | . | CAWSEGLAYEQYF | TGTGCCTGGAGTGAGGGGTTGGCCTACGAGCAGTACTTC
. | TRBJ2-7 | TRBV5-4 | TRBD2 | CASSWGGFSYEQYF | TGTGCCAGCAGCTGGGGGGGGTTTTCCTACGAGCAGTACTTC
few | TRBJ1-2 | TRBV29-1 | . | CSVVANYGYTF | TGCAGCGTTGTGGCCAACTATGGCTACACCTTC
. | TRBJ2-7 | TRBV28 | . | CASSLSQGYEQYF | TGTGCCAGCAGTTTATCTCAAGGTTACGAGCAGTACTTC
. | TRBJ2-3 | TRBV30 | . | CAWSPGVDTDTQYF | TGTGCCTGGAGCCCGGGGGTGGACACAGATACGCAGTATTTT
. | TRBJ2-5 | TRBV6-4 | . | CASSAQAQETQYF | TGTGCCAGCAGTGCACAGGCGCAAGAGACCCAGTACTTC
. | TRBJ2-4 | TRBV4-3 | TRBD2 | CASSQSRTSGVAKNIQYF | TGCGCCAGCAGCCAATCCAGGACTAGCGGGGTAGCCAAAAACATTCAGTACTTC
. | TRBJ1-5 | TRBV27 | . | CASSPYWTEHSNQPQHF | TGTGCCAGCAGTCCCTACTGGACAGAACATAGCAATCAGCCCCAGCATTTT